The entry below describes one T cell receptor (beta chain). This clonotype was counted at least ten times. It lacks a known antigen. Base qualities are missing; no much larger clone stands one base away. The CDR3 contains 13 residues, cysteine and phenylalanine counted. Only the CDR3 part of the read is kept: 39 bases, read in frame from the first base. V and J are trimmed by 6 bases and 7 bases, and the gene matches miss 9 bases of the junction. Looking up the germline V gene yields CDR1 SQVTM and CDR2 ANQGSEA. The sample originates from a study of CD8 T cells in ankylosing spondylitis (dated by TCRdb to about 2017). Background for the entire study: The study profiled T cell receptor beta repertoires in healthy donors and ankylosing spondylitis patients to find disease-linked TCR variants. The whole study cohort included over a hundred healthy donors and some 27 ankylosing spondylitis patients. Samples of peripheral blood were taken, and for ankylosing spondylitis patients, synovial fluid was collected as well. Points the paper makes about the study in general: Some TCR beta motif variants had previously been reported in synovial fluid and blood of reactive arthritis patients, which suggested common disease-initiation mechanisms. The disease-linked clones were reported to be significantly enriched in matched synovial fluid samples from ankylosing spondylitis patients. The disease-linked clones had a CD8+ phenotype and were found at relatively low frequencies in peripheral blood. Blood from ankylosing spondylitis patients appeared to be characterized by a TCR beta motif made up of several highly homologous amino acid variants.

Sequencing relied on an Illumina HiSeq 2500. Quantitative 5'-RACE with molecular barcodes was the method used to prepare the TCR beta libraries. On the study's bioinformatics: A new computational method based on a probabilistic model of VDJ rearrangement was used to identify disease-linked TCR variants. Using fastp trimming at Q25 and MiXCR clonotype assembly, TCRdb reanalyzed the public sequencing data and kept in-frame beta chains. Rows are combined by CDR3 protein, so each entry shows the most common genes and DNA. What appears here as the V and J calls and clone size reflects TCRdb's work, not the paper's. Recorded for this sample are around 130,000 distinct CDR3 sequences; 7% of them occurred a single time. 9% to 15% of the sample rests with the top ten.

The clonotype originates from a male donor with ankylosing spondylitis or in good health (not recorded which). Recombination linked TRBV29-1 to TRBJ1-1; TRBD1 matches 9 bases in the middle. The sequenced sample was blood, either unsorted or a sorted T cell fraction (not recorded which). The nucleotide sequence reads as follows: TGCAGCGTACTTGACAGGGGGTCAGGTGAAGCTTTCTTT. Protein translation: CSVLDRGSGEAFF.